This is a list of T cell receptor beta chains from one sample in a study of CXCR3-negative and CXCR3-positive naive CD8 T cells. One entry per CDR3 protein, without DNA, is what TCRdb gives after re-calling the 5' RACE reads. This listing includes around 140,000 distinct CDR3 sequences. The sample comprised naive CXCR3- CD8+ T cells from blood. These receptors came from a human donor in good health. Some clones in this sample may be carry-over from other donors' samples. CDR3s include the opening cysteine and the closing phenylalanine or tryptophan. Not every row has a clone size; where given, it reads once, few, many or a size class.

V gene	CDR3 length	clone size	J gene	CDR3 protein
TRBV2	15	-	TRBJ2-2	CASSEALTTTGELFF
TRBV9	15	-	TRBJ2-7	CASSPGTSGAGWQYF
TRBV10-3	17	-	TRBJ1-1	CAISESGGAAMNTEAFF
TRBV10-3	12	-	TRBJ2-1	CALGQGRDEQFF
TRBV28	12	-	TRBJ2-7	CASSRTGVEQYF
TRBV5-6	12	-	TRBJ2-2	CACSFGSGELFF
TRBV7-9	15	-	TRBJ2-1	CASSPPGILHNEQFF
TRBV28	15	-	TRBJ1-1	CASRLITVLGTEAFF
TRBV12-3/TRBV12-4	14	-	TRBJ2-3	CASSHNRDADTQYF
TRBV19	16	-	TRBJ1-1	CASSIAGDLKITEAFF
TRBV19	12	-	TRBJ2-7	CASRGTAYEQYF
TRBV28	16	-	TRBJ2-5	CASSLNPGWYQETQYF
TRBV7-8	12	-	TRBJ2-1	CASSPQDNEQFF
TRBV12-5	13	-	TRBJ2-7	CASGFADTYEQYF
TRBV12-3/TRBV12-4	16	-	TRBJ2-5	CASSPGSGGRRETQYF
TRBV3-1	11	-	TRBJ2-1	CASSSSSEQFF
TRBV27	17	-	TRBJ2-3	CASSLEMGGTHTDTQYF
TRBV7-9	15	-	TRBJ1-3	CASSTWTDSGNTIYF
TRBV7-9	14	-	TRBJ2-5	CASSRSGLQETQYF
TRBV20-1	14	-	TRBJ1-1	CSAPSDAANTEAFF
TRBV12-3/TRBV12-4	14	-	TRBJ2-7	CASSSAGSSYEQYF
TRBV29-1	13	-	TRBJ1-1	CSVGGQGSTEAFF
TRBV28	15	medium-sized	TRBJ2-3	CASSPSGSSTDTQYF
TRBV12-3/TRBV12-4	14	-	TRBJ1-3	CASSYQGSGNTIYF
TRBV20-1	14	-	TRBJ2-2	CSALWGLNTGELFF
TRBV6-5	17	-	TRBJ2-3	CASSYSSPSGYTDTQYF
TRBV7-8	16	-	TRBJ2-5	CASSSTGNWVQETQYF
TRBV7-6	18	-	TRBJ2-2	CASSLDSGRTLGTGELFF
TRBV12-3/TRBV12-4	16	-	TRBJ2-3	CASSGTSGGSTDTQYF